Shown below are 15 T cell receptor beta chains from a single sample sequenced in a study of blood T cell repertoires in COVID-19. The method was immunoSEQ multiplex PCR; TCRdb's version includes in-frame clones alone and lacks a portion of them. The sample shows roughly 24,000 clones, about 90% of them seen only once. Sequencing was performed on peripheral blood. The source of these receptors is a woman in her sixties or seventies with active COVID-19.

The chain links TRBV28 to TRBJ2-1, with D maybe TRBD1 (5 bases). V gave up 4 bases and J gave up 4 bases, with 8 bases separating them. CDR1 is MDHEN, CDR2 SYDVKM, per germline. The CDR3 runs 13 residues. CDR3 protein: CASSSRQYNEQFF. The CDR3 bases are TGTGCCAGCAGTTCTAGACAGTACAATGAGCAGTTCTTC.

There are a few counts of this clone. The V gene is TRBV5-1, the J gene TRBJ2-7; 7 bases map to TRBD1. The CDR3 consists of 13 residues. V shed 3 bases, J shed 3 bases, and the junction held 3 bases outside the gene matches. CDR1 SGHRS and CDR2 YFSETQ come from the germline V gene. For the CDR3, the DNA is TGCGCCAGCAGCTCCAGACAGGGCTACGAGCAGTACTTC. It yields the protein CASSSRQGYEQYF.

This rearrangement joins TRBV5-8 to TRBJ2-1, with no clear D. The V gene's germline CDR1 is SGHTS and CDR2 YDEGEE. V was trimmed by 4 bases and J by 10 bases, leaving 12 bases between them. The CDR3 consists of 12 residues. CDR3 sequence: CASSPKVEEQFF. The CDR3, as DNA: TGTGCCAGCAGCCCTAAGGTGGAGGAGCAGTTCTTC. The variable domain in full, with the rest retrieved from reference TRBV5-8 and TRBJ2-1, is EAGVTQSPTHLIKTRGQQATLRCSPISGHTSVYWYQQALGLGLQFLLWYDEGEERNRGNFPPRFSGRQFPNYSSELNVNALELEDSALYLCASSPKVEEQFFGPGTRLTVL.

The rearrangement links TRBV3-1 (or the pseudogene TRBV3-2) to TRBJ2-1; perhaps TRBD2 as D (6 bases). V lost 1 base and J 6 bases, leaving 22 bases between the germline ends. This CDR3 is 18 amino acids long. CDR1 LGHDT and CDR2 YNNKEL come from the germline V gene (reference sequence). Here the CDR3 reads CASSQVGAAGLSSNEQFF. CDR3 nucleotides: TGTGCCAGCAGCCAAGTGGGTGCGGCGGGACTTAGTTCCAATGAGCAGTTCTTC.

The J gene is TRBJ2-2, the V gene TRBV7-6; TRBD2 agrees at 11 bases. Germline V gene data show CDR1 as SGHVS and CDR2 as FNYEAQ. With 6 bases clipped from V and 7 bases from J, the junction kept 10 bases outside the gene matches. The CDR3 is 16 amino acids. The CDR3 DNA reads TGTGCCAGCAGTCTCACTAGCGGGAGTGTGATCGGGGAGCTGTTTTTT. The encoded protein is CASSLTSGSVIGELFF.

The chain combines TRBV7-2 with TRBJ2-3; TRBD2 matches at 7 bases. CDR1 and CDR2 (germline): SGHTA, FQGNSA. V lost 5 bases to trimming and J lost 6 bases; unmatched junction nucleotides: 8. This CDR3 contains 14 residues. CDR3 sequence reads: CASSPTNGGDTQYF. Here the CDR3 DNA reads TGTGCCAGCAGCCCGACTAACGGGGGGGATACGCAGTATTTT. Using reference TRBV7-2 and TRBJ2-3 for the parts outside the CDR3, the full variable domain is GAGVSQSPSNKVTEKGKDVELRCDPISGHTALYWYRQSLGQGLEFLIYFQGNSAPDKSGLPSDRFSAERTGGSVSTLTIQRTQQEDSAVYLCASSPTNGGDTQYFGPGTRLTVL.

V usage is TRBV2 and J usage is TRBJ2-3; perhaps TRBD1 as D (6 bases). This CDR3 has 15 residues. Trimming shortened V by 1 base and J by 2 bases, and 10 bases separated the two germline ends. In germline, CDR1 is SNHLY, CDR2 FYNNEI. The CDR3 loop is CASSEDQGPTDTQYF. The CDR3 DNA reads as TGTGCCAGCAGTGAAGATCAGGGGCCCACAGATACGCAGTATTTT.

The chain couples TRBV7-3 to TRBJ2-1; TRBD2 aligns across 11 bases. There are 14 residues in the CDR3. Germline-derived CDR1 and CDR2 are SGHTA and FQGTGA. V lost 0 bases, J lost 10 bases, and 2 bases stayed unmatched. CDR3 sequence reads: CASSLTASGREQFF. The DNA of the CDR3 is TGTGCCAGCAGCTTAACAGCTAGCGGGAGGGAGCAGTTCTTC.

The CDR3 is CASSQRSLSRYEQYF. CDR3 coding DNA: TGTGCCAGCAGCCAACGGAGCTTGAGCCGGTACGAGCAGTACTTC. The J gene is TRBJ2-7, the V gene TRBV3-1 (or the pseudogene TRBV3-2); D remains unclear. V lost 2 bases to trimming and J lost 4 bases, with 15 bases between them. The CDR3 totals 15 residues. The germline CDR1 and CDR2 sequences are LGHDT and YNNKEL (reference sequence).

This chain links TRBV10-3 with TRBJ2-7, with D possibly matching TRBD1 (7 bases). This CDR3 region has 15 residues. With 3 bases removed from V and 5 bases from J, the gap between germline ends came to 17 bases. CDR1 and CDR2 from the germline V gene are ENHRY and SYGVKD. CDR3 region: CAISERGPQGDEQYF. For the CDR3, the DNA is TGTGCCATCAGTGAACGGGGGCCCCAGGGGGACGAGCAGTACTTC.

The chain carries TRBV6-2 or TRBV6-3 and TRBJ2-3; 11 bases align to TRBD2. Trimming took 5 bases from V and 3 from J; bases not matched to a gene: 4. This CDR3 spans 15 amino acids. Germline V gives CDR1 MNHEY, CDR2 SVGEGT. The CDR3 coding sequence is TGTGCCAGCAGTGCTAGCGGGAGGAATACAGATACGCAGTATTTT. Translating it yields CASSASGRNTDTQYF.

The chain carries TRBV9 and TRBJ2-7, with 9 bases identical to TRBD1. Germline V gives CDR1 SGDLS, CDR2 YYNGEE. V was pared by 4 bases and J by 5 bases, with 7 bases of the junction left unmatched. CDR3 length equals 14 residues. The CDR3 region is CASSPDGTGNEQYF. CDR3 DNA: TGTGCCAGCAGCCCAGACGGGACAGGGAACGAGCAGTACTTC.

The chain combines TRBV27 with TRBJ2-1; 15 positions agree with TRBD2. The germline V gene has CDR1 MNHEY and CDR2 SMNVEV (reference sequence). With V trimmed by 6 bases and J by 5 bases, 14 bases remained unmatched. The length of the CDR3 is 19 residues. The CDR3 region has the DNA TGTGCCAGCAGCCCAACGCCGGGACTAGCGGGAGGTGCCGACAATGAGCAGTTCTTC. It translates to CASSPTPGLAGGADNEQFF.

V gene TRBV28 combines with J gene TRBJ2-7; weak D call: TRBD2 (6 bases). With 5 bases removed from V and 2 bases from J, the gap between germline ends came to 13 bases. Germline V lookup: CDR1 MDHEN, CDR2 SYDVKM. The CDR3 extends over 14 amino acids. In DNA, the CDR3 is TGTGCCAGCAGTCCCCCTAGCGAGGCCTACGAGCAGTACTTC. This translates into CASSPPSEAYEQYF.

The chain has TRBV6-5 and TRBJ2-3, with a weak D call TRBD2 (5 bases). The CDR3 covers 13 residues. Germline V CDR1 and CDR2: MNHEY, SVGAGI. The V end was cut by 5 bases, the J end by 2 bases, with 8 bases between. CDR3 sequence (DNA): TGTGCCAGCAGTAAGCGGATCACAGATACGCAGTATTTT. It specifies CASSKRITDTQYF.